These 28 T cell receptor beta chains came from one sample sequenced in a study of graft-versus-host responses after intestinal transplantation. Antigens of these TCRs are unknown. Using immunoSEQ multiplex PCR, the repertoire was profiled, and TCRdb retains in-frame clones only, with some absent. The sample contains about 70,000 clones, 90% of which appear only once. The sequencing here drew on unstimulated CD8+ T cells sorted from spleen or lymph node cells, taken before intestinal transplant. These receptor sequences come from a human donor who received an intestinal transplant.

This sequence joins TRBV6-5 and TRBJ1-5; a weak D match, TRBD1 (5 bases). Per germline, CDR1 MNHEY and CDR2 SVGAGI. With 5 bases removed from V and 5 bases from J, the gap between germline ends came to 10 bases. The CDR3 spans 13 residues. DNA for the CDR3: TGTGCCAGCAGTGCGGACACAGATCAGCCCCAGCATTTT. Translated, it gives CASSADTDQPQHF.

The chain recombines TRBV30 with TRBJ2-1, with a weak D call TRBD2 (5 bases). Between the trimmed V and J ends, which lost 3 bases and 6 bases, there was a span of 18 bases. This CDR3 has 15 amino acids. CDR1 is GTSNPN and CDR2 is SVGIG in the germline V gene (reference sequence). Here the CDR3 DNA reads TGTGCCTGGAGCCCGGTCCCGGGGTTAAGCAATGAGCAGTTCTTC. The encoded protein is CAWSPVPGLSNEQFF.

The chain recombines TRBV9 with TRBJ2-7; TRBD2 might be the D (6 bases). CDR1 and CDR2 (germline): SGDLS, YYNGEE. CDR3 length: 14 residues. V gave up 7 bases and J gave up 7 bases, with 21 bases separating them. CDR3 nucleotides: TGTGCCAGCTCCCCCGCTGACCTCGGAGGGGAGCAGTACTTC. It specifies CASSPADLGGEQYF.

This rearrangement joins TRBV5-4 to TRBJ2-5; a weak D match, TRBD1 (6 bases). Between the trimmed V and J ends, which lost 0 bases and 5 bases, there was a span of 8 bases. The CDR3 totals 13 residues. Germline V gives CDR1 SGHNT, CDR2 YYREEE (reference sequence). Here the CDR3 DNA reads TGTGCCAGCAGCTTGGGTGGGGGCGAGACCCAGTACTTC. Its protein is CASSLGGGETQYF.

V gene TRBV6-6 combines with J gene TRBJ2-7, with D unresolved. Germline V gives CDR1 MNHNY, CDR2 SVGAGI (reference sequence). This CDR3 has 13 amino acids. Deletions cut 0 bases from V and 0 bases from J, with 3 bases between. CDR3 sequence reads: CASSYSLSYEQYF. The CDR3 DNA reads as TGTGCCAGCAGTTACTCCCTCTCCTACGAGCAGTACTTC.

The V call is TRBV19, the J call TRBJ2-2; 7 bases map to TRBD1. Trimming removed 8 bases from V and 6 bases from J; junction bases left unmatched: 9. The V gene's germline CDR1 is LNHDA and CDR2 SQIVND (reference sequence). This CDR3 contains 14 residues. The CDR3 protein is CASEDRRGAGELFF. In nucleotides, the CDR3 is TGTGCCAGTGAGGACAGGCGAGGGGCCGGGGAGCTGTTTTTT.

This clone was seen a handful of times. This chain joins TRBV6-6 and TRBJ1-5; tentatively, D is TRBD1 (6 bases). Germline V gives CDR1 MNHNY, CDR2 SVGAGI (reference sequence). This CDR3 is built from 14 residues. The V and J ends lost 7 bases and 2 bases respectively, with 12 bases between them. This CDR3 is CASIQGGGNQPQHF. The CDR3 coding sequence is TGTGCCAGCATACAAGGGGGGGGCAATCAGCCCCAGCATTTT.

The chain is built from TRBV6-6 and TRBJ2-1; D is unclear. CDR3 size: 15 residues. Germline CDR1 reads MNHNY; CDR2 reads SVGAGI (reference sequence). The V and J ends lost 7 bases and 5 bases respectively, with 18 bases between them. CDR3 residues: CASTAESFIDNEQFF. For the CDR3, the DNA is TGTGCCAGCACCGCTGAGTCTTTCATCGACAATGAGCAGTTCTTC.

V and J are TRBV28 and TRBJ1-4; D gene unclear. The CDR3 extends over 13 amino acids. The V end lost 3 bases, the J end lost 13 bases, and 15 bases lay between the germline ends. Germline V gene sequence: CDR1 MDHEN, CDR2 SYDVKM. DNA for the CDR3: TGTGCCAGCAGTTTTGGCCACCCCGCCTTACTGTTTTTT. Its translation is CASSFGHPALLFF.

The chain couples TRBV10-2 to TRBJ1-3; 8 bases are a match to TRBD1. Germline-derived CDR1 and CDR2 are WSHSY and SAAADI. The J segment lost 2 bases and the V segment lost 11 bases, leaving 17 bases of the junction unmatched. The CDR3 length is 17 residues. CDR3 in DNA: TGCGCCTCCCTGGGACAGGTGAACTTTTCAACTGGAAACACCATATATTTT. Translating gives CASLGQVNFSTGNTIYF.

V gene TRBV2 combines with J gene TRBJ2-2; 9 bases match TRBD1. In germline, CDR1 is SNHLY, CDR2 FYNNEI. The V gene end was trimmed by 5 bases and the J gene end by 1 base; junction bases not matched to a gene: 2. CDR3 length: 15 amino acids. DNA of the CDR3: TGTGCCAGCAGTACGGGACAGGGGAACACCGGGGAGCTGTTTTTT. Encoded protein: CASSTGQGNTGELFF.

CDR3 sequence: CANRGENTGELFF. The DNA for the CDR3 is TGTGCCAACCGGGGTGAAAACACCGGGGAGCTGTTTTTT. The V gene is TRBV7-9, the J gene TRBJ2-2, with D possibly being TRBD2 (5 bases). The V gene's germline CDR1 is SEHNR and CDR2 FQNEAQ (reference sequence). The CDR3 is made up of 13 amino acids. V dropped 10 bases and J dropped 2 bases, with 11 bases sitting between them.

The rearrangement joins TRBV11-1 to TRBJ2-1; D remains ambiguous. The CDR3 totals 15 residues. Germline V lookup: CDR1 SGHAT, CDR2 FQDESV (reference sequence). The V end lost 1 base, the J end lost 0 bases, and 7 bases lay between the germline ends. The CDR3 nucleotides are TGTGCCAGCAGCTTAGGTGCGAGCTCCTACAATGAGCAGTTCTTC. This translates into CASSLGASSYNEQFF.

The chain links TRBV29-1 to TRBJ2-5, with 8 nucleotides matching TRBD2. CDR1 SQVTM and CDR2 ANQGSEA come from the germline V gene. V lost 0 bases, J lost 4 bases, and 4 bases stayed unmatched. There are 14 residues in the CDR3. The CDR3 DNA follows: TGCAGCGTTGAAGATCTGGGACTAGTAGAGACCCAGTACTTC. The encoded protein is CSVEDLGLVETQYF.

This CDR3 reads CASSLGPGISPYEQYF. The CDR3 DNA sequence: TGTGCCAGCAGCTTAGGTCCAGGGATAAGCCCCTACGAGCAGTACTTC. This rearrangement joins TRBV11-2 to TRBJ2-7; D is possibly TRBD1 (5 bases). Trimming cost V 1 base and J 2 bases, with 15 bases left between them. There are 16 residues in the CDR3. Germline CDR1 SGHAT, CDR2 FQNNGV.

This chain uses TRBV11-2 with TRBJ1-2; 7 bases agree with TRBD1. Germline-derived CDR1 and CDR2 are SGHAT and FQNNGV. Losses at the gene ends were 5 bases for V and 4 bases for J; bases not matched to a gene: 4. The CDR3 is 13 residues long. As DNA, the CDR3 is TGTGCCAGCAGCCCCGGGACAGTCTATGGCTACACCTTC. This codes for CASSPGTVYGYTF.

The genes are TRBV7-8 and TRBJ2-7; TRBD1 aligns across 8 bases. This CDR3 has 15 amino acids. J was trimmed by 3 bases and V by 5 bases; bases with no gene match: 9. From germline, CDR1 is SGHVS and CDR2 FQNEAQ. The DNA for the CDR3 is TGTGCCAGCAGCCCGGTCGGACAGGGCATCTACGAGCAGTACTTC. This codes for CASSPVGQGIYEQYF.

This clone was seen just once. The CDR3 region is CSARLAGGRADTQYF. The CDR3 coding sequence is TGCAGCGCTCGACTAGCGGGGGGGCGGGCAGATACGCAGTATTTT. The rearrangement joins TRBV29-1 to TRBJ2-3; 14 nucleotides align to TRBD2. The ends lost 7 bases at V and 4 bases at J; junction bases unmatched: 7. Germline V CDR1 and CDR2: SQVTM, ANQGSEA. The CDR3 covers 15 residues.

The chain is built from TRBV12-5 and TRBJ1-1, with unresolved D. The CDR3 is 12 amino acids. Trimming stripped 4 bases from V and 7 bases from J, with 10 bases between. Germline V gene sequence: CDR1 LGHNT, CDR2 FRNRAP. The CDR3 protein is CASGSPRGEAFF. The CDR3 region has the DNA TGTGCTAGTGGTTCCCCACGGGGTGAAGCTTTCTTT.

This clone was seen a single time. J is TRBJ2-7 and V is TRBV15; 7 bases agree with TRBD1. The length of the CDR3 is 13 residues. V gave up 3 bases and J gave up 2 bases; unmatched junction bases: 1. CDR1 and CDR2 (germline): LNHNV, YYDKDF (reference sequence). For the CDR3, the DNA is TGTGCCACCAGCAGCGGACAGGCCTACGAGCAGTACTTC. Amino acids: CATSSGQAYEQYF. The variable domain in full, completed from reference TRBV15 and TRBJ2-7, reads DAMVIQNPRYQVTQFGKPVTLSCSQTLNHNVMYWYQQKSSQAPKLLFHYYDKDFNNEADTPDNFQSRRPNTSFCFLDIRSPGLGDTAMYLCATSSGQAYEQYFGPGTRLTVT.

CDR3 nucleotide sequence: TGCGCCAGCAGCTTGTCAGGCGGGACTGAAGCTTTCTTT. This codes for CASSLSGGTEAFF. J is TRBJ1-1 and V is TRBV5-1; D uncertain. Germline V gives CDR1 SGHRS, CDR2 YFSETQ. V dropped 1 base and J dropped 5 bases, with 9 bases sitting between them. The CDR3 consists of 13 residues.

This clone has only a few counts. The chain carries TRBV6-5 and TRBJ2-7; D may be TRBD2 (5 bases). CDR3 length equals 11 residues. CDR1 and CDR2 (germline): MNHEY, SVGAGI. V lost 10 bases to trimming and J lost 5 bases, with 12 bases between them. In DNA form, the CDR3 reads TGTGCCACCCTGCGGCGGGACGAGCAGTACTTC. It is translated as CATLRRDEQYF.

This chain connects TRBV4-2 to TRBJ1-5, with D unclear. Germline CDR1 and CDR2: LGHNA and YNFKEQ. V lost 0 bases to trimming and J lost 10 bases, with 10 bases between them. This CDR3 spans 13 amino acids. The CDR3 is CASSQDLQDPQHF. Written as DNA, the CDR3 is TGTGCCAGCAGCCAAGATCTTCAGGATCCCCAGCATTTT.

V and J are TRBV28 and TRBJ1-2; tentatively, D is TRBD1 (5 bases). Germline V gene data show CDR1 as MDHEN and CDR2 as SYDVKM. The V end was cut by 4 bases, the J end by 5 bases, with 17 bases between. CDR3 length: 15 amino acids. The chain's CDR3 is CASSSRQHNPYGYTF. CDR3 sequence (DNA): TGTGCCAGCAGTTCCCGACAGCATAACCCTTATGGCTACACCTTC.

The CDR3 DNA reads TGTGCCAGCAGCGTTTGGCTGGGACAGCCGTTCGGTAGCAATCAGCCCCAGCATTTT. The encoded protein is CASSVWLGQPFGSNQPQHF. The chain carries TRBV7-2 and TRBJ1-5; 7 bases line up with TRBD1. The CDR3 spans 19 residues. CDR1 and CDR2 (germline): SGHTA, FQGNSA. Trimming at V came to 5 bases and at J to 0 bases, leaving 16 bases not matched to a gene.

J is TRBJ1-5 and V is TRBV7-9; D is perhaps TRBD1 (6 bases). Germline-derived CDR1 and CDR2 are SEHNR and FQNEAQ (reference sequence). The CDR3 is 15 amino acids. Trimming cost V 4 bases and J 5 bases, with 15 bases left between them. In DNA, the CDR3 is TGTGCCAGCAGCTCCCCAGGGGACCAAGATCAGCCCCAGCATTTT. It is translated as CASSSPGDQDQPQHF. The variable domain in full, with the rest retrieved from reference TRBV7-9 and TRBJ1-5, is DTGVSQNPRHKITKRGQNVTFRCDPISEHNRLYWYRQTLGQGPEFLTYFQNEAQLEKSRLLSDRFSAERPKGSFSTLEIQRTEQGDSAMYLCASSSPGDQDQPQHFGDGTRLSIL.

The V gene is TRBV11-2, the J gene TRBJ2-5; TRBD2 matches at 11 bases. The germline CDR1 and CDR2 sequences are SGHAT and FQNNGV. The CDR3 length is 15 residues. Trimming cost V 5 bases and J 7 bases; bases outside gene matches: 9. CDR3 DNA: TGTGCCAGCAGCAACCCGACTAGCGGGGTTATGACCCAGTACTTC. Protein product: CASSNPTSGVMTQYF.

V gene TRBV7-8 combines with J gene TRBJ2-2; a possible D gene is TRBD1 (8 bases). CDR3 length: 15 amino acids. CDR1 and CDR2 (germline): SGHVS, FQNEAQ. V lost 4 bases and J lost 6, with 15 bases in between. CDR3 in amino acids: CASSSKQGGAGELFF. The CDR3 region has the DNA TGTGCCAGCAGCTCAAAACAGGGGGGGGCCGGGGAGCTGTTTTTT.